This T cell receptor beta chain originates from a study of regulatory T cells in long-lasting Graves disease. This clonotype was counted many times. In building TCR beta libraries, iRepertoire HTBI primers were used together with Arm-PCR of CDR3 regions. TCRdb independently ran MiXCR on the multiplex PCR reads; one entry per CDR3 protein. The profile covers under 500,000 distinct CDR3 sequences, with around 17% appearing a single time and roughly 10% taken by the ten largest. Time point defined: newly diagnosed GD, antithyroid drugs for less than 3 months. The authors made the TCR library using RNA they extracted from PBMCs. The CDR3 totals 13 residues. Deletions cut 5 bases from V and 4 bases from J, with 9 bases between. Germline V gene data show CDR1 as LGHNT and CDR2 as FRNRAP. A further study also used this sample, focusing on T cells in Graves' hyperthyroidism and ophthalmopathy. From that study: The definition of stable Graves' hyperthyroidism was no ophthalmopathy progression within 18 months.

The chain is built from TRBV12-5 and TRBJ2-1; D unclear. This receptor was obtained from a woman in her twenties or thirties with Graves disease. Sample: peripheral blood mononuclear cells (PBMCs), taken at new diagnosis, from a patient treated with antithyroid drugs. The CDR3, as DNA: TGTGCTAGTGGTCCCTGGGGTTACAATGAGCAGTTCTTC. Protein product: CASGPWGYNEQFF. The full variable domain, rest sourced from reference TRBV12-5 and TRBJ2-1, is DARVTQTPRHKVTEMGQEVTMRCQPILGHNTVFWYRQTMMQGLELLAYFRNRAPLDDSGMPKDRFSAEMPDATLATLKIQPSEPRDSAVYFCASGPWGYNEQFFGPGTRLTVL.